Below are 2 T cell receptor beta chains sequenced from a single sample in a study of human T cells and chemical hapten exposure. The time point: patch test 2, 6 weeks after DPC sensitization. Indicated treatment: therapeutic diphenylcyclopropenone sensitization with weekly scalp DPC. TCRdb ran MiXCR on the RACE reads and lists one entry per CDR3 protein. This table has about 100,000 distinct CDR3 sequences, 10% to 12% appearing once. The material sequenced was whole blood, taken in connection with sensitization to the hapten diphenylcyclopropenone (DPC). Every receptor here comes from a woman aged 35 to 49 with alopecia areata. Some clones in this sample may be carry-over from other donors' samples.

There are many counts of this clonotype. V is TRBV20-1 and J is TRBJ2-7; 8 nucleotides line up with TRBD2. J lost 1 base, V lost 6 bases, and 8 bases had no gene match. The germline V gene encodes CDR1 DFQATT and CDR2 SNEGSKA (reference sequence). The CDR3 extends over 14 amino acids. The CDR3 spells CSAGRGAPSYEQYF. CDR3 nucleotides: TGCAGTGCGGGGCGGGGGGCCCCTTCCTACGAGCAGTACTTC.

This clonotype has a count of ten or more. The rearrangement links TRBV4-2 to TRBJ2-7; D possibly corresponds to TRBD2 (5 bases). This CDR3 has 15 amino acids. Per the germline V gene, CDR1 is LGHNA and CDR2 is YNFKEQ. With 1 base removed from V and 4 bases from J, the gap between germline ends came to 14 bases. CDR3 coding DNA: TGTGCCAGCAGCCAAGTTGGGGAGATACCGTACGAGCAGTACTTC. Translated: CASSQVGEIPYEQYF.